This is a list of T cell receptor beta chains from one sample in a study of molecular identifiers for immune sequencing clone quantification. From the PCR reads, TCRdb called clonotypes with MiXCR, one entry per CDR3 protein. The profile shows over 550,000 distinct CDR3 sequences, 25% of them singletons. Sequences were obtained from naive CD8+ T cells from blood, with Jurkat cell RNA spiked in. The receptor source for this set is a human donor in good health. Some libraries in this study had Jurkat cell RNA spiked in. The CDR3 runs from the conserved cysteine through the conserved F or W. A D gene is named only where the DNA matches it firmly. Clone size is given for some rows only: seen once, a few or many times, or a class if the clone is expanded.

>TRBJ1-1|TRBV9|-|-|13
TGTGCCAGCAGCCAGGACGTAAACACTGAAGCTTTCTTT
CASSQDVNTEAFF
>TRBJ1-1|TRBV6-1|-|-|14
TGTGCCAGCAGTGAGGTGGGCGATGGCACTGAAGCTTTCTTT
CASSEVGDGTEAFF
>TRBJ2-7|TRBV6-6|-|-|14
TGTGCCAGCAGCTTCGTGGGACCGAGCTACGAGCAGTACTTC
CASSFVGPSYEQYF
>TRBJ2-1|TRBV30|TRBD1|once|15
TGTGCCTGGAGTGAGATCGGACAGGGCAATGATGAGCAGTTCTTC
CAWSEIGQGNDEQFF
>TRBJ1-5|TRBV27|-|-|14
TGTGCCAGCAGTCCAGGACAAGCCAATCAGCCCCAGCATTTT
CASSPGQANQPQHF
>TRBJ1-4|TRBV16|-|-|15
TGTGCCAGCAGCCAATCGCACCCTATTAATGAAAAACTGTTTTTT
CASSQSHPINEKLFF
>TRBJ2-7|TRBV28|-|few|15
TGTGCCAGCAGTTTATTCTACGACAACTCCTACGAGCAGTACTTC
CASSLFYDNSYEQYF
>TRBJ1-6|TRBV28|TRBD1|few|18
TGTGCCAGCAGGAACACAGGGGGCGAAGTGCCTAACAATTCACCCCTCCACTTT
CASRNTGGEVPNNSPLHF
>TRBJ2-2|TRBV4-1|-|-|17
TGCGCCAGCAGCCAAGATTCCCCAGGCAGGTTTACCGGGGAGCTGTTTTTT
CASSQDSPGRFTGELFF
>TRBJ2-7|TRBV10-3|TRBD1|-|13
TGTGCCATCAGTGGACAGGGACCTGTCGAGCAGTACTTC
CAISGQGPVEQYF
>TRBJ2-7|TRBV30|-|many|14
TGTGCCTGGAGTGTACAGGGCCTCACCTACGAGCAGTACTTC
CAWSVQGLTYEQYF
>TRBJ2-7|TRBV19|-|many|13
TGTGCCAGTAGTGCCGGGGCCTCCTACGAGCAGTACTTC
CASSAGASYEQYF
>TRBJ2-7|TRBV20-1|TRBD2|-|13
TGCAGTGCTTCCGGGACTAACTCCTACGAGCAGTACTTC
CSASGTNSYEQYF
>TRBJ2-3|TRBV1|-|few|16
TGCACCAGCAGCCAATCTATGGGTGGGGGCACAGATACGCAGTATTTT
CTSSQSMGGGTDTQYF
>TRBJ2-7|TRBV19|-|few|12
TGTGCCAGTAGTACCACGGGGGTCGAGCAGTACTTC
CASSTTGVEQYF
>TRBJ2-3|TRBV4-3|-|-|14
TGCGCCAGCAGCCAAGATACCTACACAGATACGCAGTATTTT
CASSQDTYTDTQYF
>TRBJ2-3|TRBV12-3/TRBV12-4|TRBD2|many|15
TGTGCCAGCAACGCACTAGCGGGAAGCACAGATACGCAGTATTTT
CASNALAGSTDTQYF
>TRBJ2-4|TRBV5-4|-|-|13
TGTGCCAGCAGCTCACCAGATTTCAACATTCAGTACTTC
CASSSPDFNIQYF
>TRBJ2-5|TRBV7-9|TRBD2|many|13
TGTGCCAGCAGCCCCCAGCGGGAGGTGACCCAGTACTTC
CASSPQREVTQYF
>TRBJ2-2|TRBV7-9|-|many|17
TGTGCCAGCAGCTTCCCGACGACGGGGAGTCTGAGCGGGGAGCTGTTTTTT
CASSFPTTGSLSGELFF
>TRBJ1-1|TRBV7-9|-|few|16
TGTGCCAGCAGCCCCGGGTTGGCATGGGCGAACACTGAAGCTTTCTTT
CASSPGLAWANTEAFF
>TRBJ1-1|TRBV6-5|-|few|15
TGTGCCAGCAGTACCTCAGGGGCGGGGGGAACTGAAGCTTTCTTT
CASSTSGAGGTEAFF